This section outlines one TCR beta chain sequence together with its context. Its antigen is unidentified. This specimen comes from a study of cytomegalovirus exposure and HLA in healthy donors. Generated by immunoSEQ multiplex PCR, the TCRdb table keeps only in-frame clones and is missing some. Of fewer than 120,000 clones listed, roughly nine tenths were seen once; the top ten hold 1.9%. The study, taken as a whole, reports: The tendency of first-cohort TCR clusters to co-occur in the roughly 130 validation repertoires emerged from a later analysis. High sensitivity and specificity were reportedly achieved when the classifier diagnosed cytomegalovirus status. It was approximately 150 TCR beta chains that were listed as cytomegalovirus-associated.

The germline gives CDR1 MDHEN, CDR2 SYDVKM. The CDR3 is made up of 13 amino acids. V dropped 11 bases and J dropped 0 bases, with 11 bases sitting between them. This TCR was recovered from a woman between 18 and 29 years old in good health and CMV-seronegative. The chain links TRBV28 to TRBJ2-4; a possible D gene is TRBD1 (7 bases). Material: PBMCs. CDR3 amino acids: CARRGLAKNIQYF. The CDR3 region has the DNA TGTGCCCGGAGGGGGCTAGCCAAAAACATTCAGTACTTC.